The source of this T cell receptor beta chain is a study of human T cells and chemical hapten exposure. About the research overall: Diphenylcyclopropenone was applied weekly to patients' scalps across the approximately 25-week study. Small discrepancies in pooled library volume mainly accounted for the varying TCR yields per sample.

From the RACE reads, TCRdb called clonotypes with MiXCR, one entry per CDR3 protein. Counted here are roughly 64,000 distinct CDR3 sequences, approximately 10% occurring once; the ten biggest clones make up about 2.3%. This sample's time point: patch test 3, about 24 weeks after DPC sensitization. The treatment denotes: therapeutic diphenylcyclopropenone sensitization with weekly scalp DPC. V was clipped by 8 bases and J by 2 bases, with 7 bases between them. CDR3 size: 11 residues. Germline CDR1 SQVTM, CDR2 ANQGSEA. This TCR came from a woman in her thirties with alopecia areata. Some clones in this sample may be carry-over from other donors' samples. The chain links TRBV29-1 to TRBJ1-3; possible D gene TRBD1, 5 bases. The sequences come from whole blood, collected in connection with sensitization to the hapten diphenylcyclopropenone (DPC). The CDR3 region is CSQQAGNTIYF. The CDR3, as DNA: TGCAGCCAACAGGCTGGAAACACCATATATTTT.